This TCR beta chain came from a study of radiation and T cells in renal cell carcinoma. Points from the study as a whole: Without pretreatment biopsies, baseline tumor clonotype presence was undetermined. Top tumor clonotypes rose in blood 2 weeks post-radiation, then contracted.

Indicated time point: blood 4 weeks post-SBRT, at nephrectomy. Treatment: 15 Gy SBRT to primary tumor, nephrectomy 4 weeks later. Nephrectomy followed 15 Gy stereotactic body radiation by 4 weeks. Clear cell pathology was present in this patient's renal cell carcinoma. Germline loops: CDR1 GTSNPN, CDR2 SVGIG (reference sequence). The CDR3 spans 13 residues. The trim removed 2 bases at V and 8 bases at J, leaving 7 bases unmatched. Repertoires were generated with immunoSEQ multiplex PCR, while TCRdb's copy carries only in-frame clones and drops some. The table has approximately 150,000 clones, about 86% seen once. To note about this clone: The antigen is not known.

Specimen: blood, collected from a patient whose treatment included radiotherapy and nephrectomy. The genes are TRBV30 and TRBJ1-2, with 8 bases fitting TRBD1. The origin of this receptor is a woman between 45 and 65 years old with renal cell carcinoma. Here the CDR3 reads CAWSWTGQGGYTF. The DNA for the CDR3 is TGTGCCTGGAGTTGGACAGGGCAGGGCGGCTACACCTTC.